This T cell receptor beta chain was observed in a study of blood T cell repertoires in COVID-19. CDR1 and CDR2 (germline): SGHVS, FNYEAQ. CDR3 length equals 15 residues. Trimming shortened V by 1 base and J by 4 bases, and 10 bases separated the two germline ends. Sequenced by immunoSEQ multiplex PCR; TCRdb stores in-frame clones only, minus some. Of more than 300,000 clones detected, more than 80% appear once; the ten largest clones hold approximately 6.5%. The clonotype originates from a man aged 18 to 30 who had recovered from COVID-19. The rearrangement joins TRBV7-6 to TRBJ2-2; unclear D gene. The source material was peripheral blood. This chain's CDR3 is CASSLELPGTGELFF. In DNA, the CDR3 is TGTGCCAGCAGCTTAGAACTCCCGGGCACCGGGGAGCTGTTTTTT.